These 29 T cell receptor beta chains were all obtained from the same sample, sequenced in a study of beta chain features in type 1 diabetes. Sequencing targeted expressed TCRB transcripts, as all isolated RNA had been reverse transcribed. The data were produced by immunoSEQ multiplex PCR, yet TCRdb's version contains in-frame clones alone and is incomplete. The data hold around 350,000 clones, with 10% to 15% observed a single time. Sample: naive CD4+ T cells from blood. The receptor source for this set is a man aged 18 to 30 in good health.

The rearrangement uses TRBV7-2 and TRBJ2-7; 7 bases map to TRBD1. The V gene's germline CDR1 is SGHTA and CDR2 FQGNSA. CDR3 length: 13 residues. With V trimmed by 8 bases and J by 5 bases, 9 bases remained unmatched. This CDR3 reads CASAGTVYDEQYF. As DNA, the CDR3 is TGTGCCAGCGCCGGGACAGTATACGACGAGCAGTACTTC.

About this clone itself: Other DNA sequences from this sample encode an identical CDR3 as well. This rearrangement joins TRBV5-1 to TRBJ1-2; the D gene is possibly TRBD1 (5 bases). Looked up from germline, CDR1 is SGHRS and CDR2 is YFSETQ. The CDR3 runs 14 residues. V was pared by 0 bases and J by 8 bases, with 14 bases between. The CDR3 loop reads CASSLAGQGDGYTF. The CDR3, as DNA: TGCGCCAGCAGCTTGGCCGGGCAGGGTGACGGCTACACCTTC.

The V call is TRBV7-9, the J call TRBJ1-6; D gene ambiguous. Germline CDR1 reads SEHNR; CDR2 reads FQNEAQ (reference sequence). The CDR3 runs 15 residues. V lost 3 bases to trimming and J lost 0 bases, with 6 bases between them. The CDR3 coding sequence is TGTGCCAGCAGCTTCCCGGGCTCCTATAATTCACCCCTCCACTTT. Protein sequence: CASSFPGSYNSPLHF.

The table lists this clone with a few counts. CDR3 region: CAWSRTGGRVETQYF. DNA of the CDR3: TGTGCCTGGAGTCGGACAGGGGGCAGAGTGGAGACCCAGTACTTC. The V call is TRBV30, the J call TRBJ2-5, with TRBD1 matching 11 bases. The CDR3 runs 15 residues. V lost 2 bases, J lost 5 bases, and 7 bases stayed unmatched. The germline CDR1 and CDR2 sequences are GTSNPN and SVGIG (reference sequence).

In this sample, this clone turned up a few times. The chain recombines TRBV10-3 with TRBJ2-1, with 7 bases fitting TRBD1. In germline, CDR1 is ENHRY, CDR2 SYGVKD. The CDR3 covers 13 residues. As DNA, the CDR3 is TGTGCGATTGGGACAGAGAAATCCAATGAGCAGTTCTTC. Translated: CAIGTEKSNEQFF.

This CDR3 reads CASRPRTERYGYTF. CDR3 nucleotide sequence: TGTGCCAGCAGACCTAGGACAGAACGCTATGGCTACACCTTC. The chain joins TRBV7-2 to TRBJ1-2; a weak D match, TRBD1 (6 bases). The CDR3 loop spans 14 amino acids. The V end lost 6 bases, the J end lost 4 bases, and 15 bases lay between the germline ends. Germline V gene sequence: CDR1 SGHTA, CDR2 FQGNSA.

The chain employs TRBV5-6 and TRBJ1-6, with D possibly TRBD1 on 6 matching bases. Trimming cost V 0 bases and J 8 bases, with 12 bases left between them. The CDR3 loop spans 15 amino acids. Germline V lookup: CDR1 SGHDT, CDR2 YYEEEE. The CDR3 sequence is CASSLERTADSPLHF. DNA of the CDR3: TGTGCCAGCAGCTTGGAAAGGACAGCGGATTCACCCCTCCACTTT.

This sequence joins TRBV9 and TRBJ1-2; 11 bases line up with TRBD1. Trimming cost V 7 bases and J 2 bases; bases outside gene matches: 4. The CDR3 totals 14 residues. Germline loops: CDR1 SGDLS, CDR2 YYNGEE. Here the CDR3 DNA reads TGTGCCAGCGCGGGACAGGGGGGGAACTATGGCTACACCTTC. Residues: CASAGQGGNYGYTF.

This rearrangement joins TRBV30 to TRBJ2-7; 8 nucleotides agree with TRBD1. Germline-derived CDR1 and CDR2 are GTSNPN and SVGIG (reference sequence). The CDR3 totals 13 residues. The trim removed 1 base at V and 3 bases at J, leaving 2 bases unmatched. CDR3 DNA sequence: TGTGCCTGGAGTGAGGGGACAGGCTACGAGCAGTACTTC. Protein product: CAWSEGTGYEQYF.

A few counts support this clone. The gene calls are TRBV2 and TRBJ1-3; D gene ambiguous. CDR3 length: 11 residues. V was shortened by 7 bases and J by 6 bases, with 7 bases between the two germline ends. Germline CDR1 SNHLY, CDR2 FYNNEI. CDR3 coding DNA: TGTGCCAGCACGGAGGAAAACACCATATATTTT. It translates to CASTEENTIYF.

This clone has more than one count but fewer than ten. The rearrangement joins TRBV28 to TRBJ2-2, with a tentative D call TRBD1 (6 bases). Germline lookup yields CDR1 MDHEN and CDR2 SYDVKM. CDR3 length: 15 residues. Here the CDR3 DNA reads TGTGCTGCTTCGACAGGCGCAGCGAACACCGGGGAGCTGTTTTTT. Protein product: CAASTGAANTGELFF.

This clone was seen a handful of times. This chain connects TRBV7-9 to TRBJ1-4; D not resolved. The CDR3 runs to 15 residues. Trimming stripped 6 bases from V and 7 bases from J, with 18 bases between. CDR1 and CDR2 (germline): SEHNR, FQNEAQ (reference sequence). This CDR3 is CASSLSLARSEKLFF. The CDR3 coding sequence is TGTGCCAGCAGTCTTAGCTTAGCGAGGAGTGAAAAACTGTTTTTT.

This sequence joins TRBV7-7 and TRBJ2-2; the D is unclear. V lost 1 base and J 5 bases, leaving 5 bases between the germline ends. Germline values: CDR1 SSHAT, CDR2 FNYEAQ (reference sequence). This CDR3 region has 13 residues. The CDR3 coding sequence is TGTGCCAGCAGCTTAGGTATAACCGGGGAGCTGTTTTTT. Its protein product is CASSLGITGELFF.

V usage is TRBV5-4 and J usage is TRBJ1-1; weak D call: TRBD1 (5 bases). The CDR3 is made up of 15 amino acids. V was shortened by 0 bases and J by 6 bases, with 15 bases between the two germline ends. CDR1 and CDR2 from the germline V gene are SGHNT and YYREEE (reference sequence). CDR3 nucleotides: TGTGCCAGCAGCTTGGAATCTGGTACGGGGGCTGAAGCTTTCTTT. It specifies CASSLESGTGAEAFF.

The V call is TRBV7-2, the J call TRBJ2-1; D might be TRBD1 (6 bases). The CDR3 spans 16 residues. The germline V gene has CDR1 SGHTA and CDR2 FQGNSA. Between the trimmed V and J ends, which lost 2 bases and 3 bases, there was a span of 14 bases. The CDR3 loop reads CASSLIAGQYYNEQFF. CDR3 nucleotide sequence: TGTGCCAGCAGCTTAATAGCAGGACAGTACTACAATGAGCAGTTCTTC. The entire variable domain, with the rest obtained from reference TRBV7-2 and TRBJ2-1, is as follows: GAGVSQSPSNKVTEKGKDVELRCDPISGHTALYWYRQSLGQGLEFLIYFQGNSAPDKSGLPSDRFSAERTGGSVSTLTIQRTQQEDSAVYLCASSLIAGQYYNEQFFGPGTRLTVL.

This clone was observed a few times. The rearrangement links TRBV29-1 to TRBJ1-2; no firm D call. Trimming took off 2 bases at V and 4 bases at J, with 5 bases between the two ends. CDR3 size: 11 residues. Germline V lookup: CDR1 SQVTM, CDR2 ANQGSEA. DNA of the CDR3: TGCAGCGTTGAATCCTTCTATGGCTACACCTTC. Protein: CSVESFYGYTF. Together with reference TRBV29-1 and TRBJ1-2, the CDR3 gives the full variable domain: SAVISQKPSRDICQRGTSLTIQCQVDSQVTMMFWYRQQPGQSLTLIATANQGSEATYESGFVIDKFPISRPNLTFSTLTVSNMSPEDSSIYLCSVESFYGYTFGSGTRLTVV.

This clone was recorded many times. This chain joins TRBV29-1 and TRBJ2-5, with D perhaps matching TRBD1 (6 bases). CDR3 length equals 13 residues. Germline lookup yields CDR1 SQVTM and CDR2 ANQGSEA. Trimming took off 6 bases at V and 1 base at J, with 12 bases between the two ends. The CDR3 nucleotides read TGCAGCGTGGATCAGGGGTCCCAAGAGACCCAGTACTTC. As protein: CSVDQGSQETQYF.

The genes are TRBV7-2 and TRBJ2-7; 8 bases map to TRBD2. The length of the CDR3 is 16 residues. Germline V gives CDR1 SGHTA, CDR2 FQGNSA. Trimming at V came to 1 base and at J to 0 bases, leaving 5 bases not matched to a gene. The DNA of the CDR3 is TGTGCCAGCAGCTTAGTGCTAGCGGGTCTCTCCTACGAGCAGTACTTC. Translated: CASSLVLAGLSYEQYF. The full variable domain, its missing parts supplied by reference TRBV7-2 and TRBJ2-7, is GAGVSQSPSNKVTEKGKDVELRCDPISGHTALYWYRQSLGQGLEFLIYFQGNSAPDKSGLPSDRFSAERTGGSVSTLTIQRTQQEDSAVYLCASSLVLAGLSYEQYFGPGTRLTVT.

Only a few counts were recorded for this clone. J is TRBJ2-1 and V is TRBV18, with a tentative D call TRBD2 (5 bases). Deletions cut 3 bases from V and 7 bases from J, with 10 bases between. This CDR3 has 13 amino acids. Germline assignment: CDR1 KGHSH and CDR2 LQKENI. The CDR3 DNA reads TGTGCCAGCTCACCGTGGACTGAGAATGAGCAGTTCTTC. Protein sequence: CASSPWTENEQFF.

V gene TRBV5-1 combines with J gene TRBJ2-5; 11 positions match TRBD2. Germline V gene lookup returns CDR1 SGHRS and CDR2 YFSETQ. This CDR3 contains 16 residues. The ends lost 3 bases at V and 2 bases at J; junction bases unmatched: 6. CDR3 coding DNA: TGCGCCAGCAGCTCGACCGGGACTAGCGGACAAGAGACCCAGTACTTC. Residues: CASSSTGTSGQETQYF.

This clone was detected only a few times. This CDR3 is CATFPVGRGEYNEQFF. The DNA for the CDR3 is TGTGCCACCTTCCCGGTGGGGCGGGGGGAATACAATGAGCAGTTCTTC. The V gene is TRBV7-9, the J gene TRBJ2-1; 8 bases are a match to TRBD2. The V gene's germline CDR1 is SEHNR and CDR2 FQNEAQ (reference sequence). The CDR3 consists of 16 residues. V gave up 10 bases and J gave up 4 bases; unmatched junction bases: 15.

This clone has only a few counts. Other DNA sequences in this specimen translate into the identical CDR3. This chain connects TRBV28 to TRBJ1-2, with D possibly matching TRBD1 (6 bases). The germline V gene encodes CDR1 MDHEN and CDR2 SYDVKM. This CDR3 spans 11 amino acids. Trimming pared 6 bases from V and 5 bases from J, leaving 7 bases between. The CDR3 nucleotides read TGTGCCAGCAGCAGGGGATATGGCTACACCTTC. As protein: CASSRGYGYTF.

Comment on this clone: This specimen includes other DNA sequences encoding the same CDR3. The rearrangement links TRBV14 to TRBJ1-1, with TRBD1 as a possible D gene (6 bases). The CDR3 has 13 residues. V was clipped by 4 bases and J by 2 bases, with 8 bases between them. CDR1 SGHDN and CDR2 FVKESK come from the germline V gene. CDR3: CASSLQGNTEAFF. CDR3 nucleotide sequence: TGTGCCAGCAGCCTACAGGGTAACACTGAAGCTTTCTTT.

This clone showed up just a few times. CDR3 sequence reads: CASSLGLAGGPITDTQYF. The CDR3 bases are TGTGCCAGCAGCTTGGGACTAGCGGGGGGGCCGATCACAGATACGCAGTATTTT. The rearrangement uses TRBV7-2 and TRBJ2-3; TRBD2 matches at 16 bases. The V segment lost 3 bases and the J segment 2 bases; nucleotides outside the gene matches: 5. Germline V gene data show CDR1 as SGHTA and CDR2 as FQGNSA. The CDR3 has 18 amino acids.

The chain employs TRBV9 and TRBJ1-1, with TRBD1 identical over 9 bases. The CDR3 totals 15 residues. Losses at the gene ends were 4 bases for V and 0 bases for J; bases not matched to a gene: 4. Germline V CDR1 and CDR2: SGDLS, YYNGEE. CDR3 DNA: TGTGCCAGCAGCTCCCGGACAGGGGTGAACACTGAAGCTTTCTTT. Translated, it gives CASSSRTGVNTEAFF.

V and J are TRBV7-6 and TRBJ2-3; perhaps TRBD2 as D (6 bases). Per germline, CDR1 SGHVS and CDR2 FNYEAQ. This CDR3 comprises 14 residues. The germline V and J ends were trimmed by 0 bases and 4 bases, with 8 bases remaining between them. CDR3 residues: CASSLARRADTQYF. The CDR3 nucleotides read TGTGCCAGCAGCTTAGCGAGGAGGGCAGATACGCAGTATTTT. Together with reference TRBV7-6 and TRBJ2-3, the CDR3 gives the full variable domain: GAGVSQSPRYKVTKRGQDVALRCDPISGHVSLYWYRQALGQGPEFLTYFNYEAQQDKSGLPNDRFSAERPEGSISTLTIQRTEQRDSAMYRCASSLARRADTQYFGPGTRLTVL.

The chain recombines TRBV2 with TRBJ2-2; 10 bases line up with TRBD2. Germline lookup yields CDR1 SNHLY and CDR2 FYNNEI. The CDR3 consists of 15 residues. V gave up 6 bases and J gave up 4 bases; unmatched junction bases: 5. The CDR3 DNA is TGTGCCAGCAGCGAGGAGCGGGGGGGCACCGGGGAGCTGTTTTTT. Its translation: CASSEERGGTGELFF.

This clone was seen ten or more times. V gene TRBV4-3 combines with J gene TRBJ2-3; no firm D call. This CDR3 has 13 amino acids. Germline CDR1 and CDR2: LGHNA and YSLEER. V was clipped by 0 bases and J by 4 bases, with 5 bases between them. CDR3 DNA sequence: TGCGCCAGCAGCCAAGAACTGGCAGATACGCAGTATTTT. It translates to CASSQELADTQYF.

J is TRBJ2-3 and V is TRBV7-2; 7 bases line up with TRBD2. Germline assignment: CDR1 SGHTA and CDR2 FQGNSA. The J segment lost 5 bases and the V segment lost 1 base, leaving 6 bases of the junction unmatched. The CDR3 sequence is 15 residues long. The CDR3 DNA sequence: TGTGCCAGCAGCTTAGTGGCTAGCGGCATAGATACGCAGTATTTT. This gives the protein CASSLVASGIDTQYF.